This is a list of T cell receptor beta chains from one sample in a study of cytomegalovirus exposure and HLA in healthy donors. The method was immunoSEQ multiplex PCR; TCRdb's version includes in-frame clones alone and lacks a portion of them. The sample has over 200,000 clones, roughly 89% seen once. The material sequenced was PBMCs. The receptor source for this set is a woman under 30 in good health and CMV-seronegative. Both conserved end residues are part of each CDR3. Fields, in order: CDR3 protein, J gene, V gene.

CDR3: CASSSDRPYEQYF
J: TRBJ2-7
V: TRBV5-1

CDR3: CASSIWQSPNEKLFF
J: TRBJ1-4
V: TRBV19

CDR3: CASTTQGGGRAAYGYTF
J: TRBJ1-2
V: TRBV11-2

CDR3: CATSRRTGSNQPQHF
J: TRBJ1-5
V: TRBV15

CDR3: CAWIRQPGETQYF
J: TRBJ2-5
V: TRBV30

CDR3: CASSDPTGVEGETQYF
J: TRBJ2-5
V: TRBV2

CDR3: CASSSPAGANVLTF
J: TRBJ2-6
V: TRBV19

CDR3: CASSQGTLEETQYF
J: TRBJ2-5
V: TRBV4-2

CDR3: CASSQVWLGVMNEQFF
J: TRBJ2-1
V: TRBV4-1

CDR3: CASSVEPVPQGSLNEQFF
J: TRBJ2-1
V: TRBV9

CDR3: CASSQETSWETQYF
J: TRBJ2-5
V: TRBV14

CDR3: CASSMGLKAANYGYTF
J: TRBJ1-2
V: TRBV19

CDR3: CASSQALGGTQPQHF
J: TRBJ1-5
V: TRBV4-3

CDR3: CAWSVVLGSTEAFF
J: TRBJ1-1
V: TRBV30

CDR3: CASKTSGSWEQYF
J: TRBJ2-7
V: TRBV27

CDR3: CASRGRGYNEQFF
J: TRBJ2-1
V: TRBV4-1

CDR3: CASRRQGAGTGELFF
J: TRBJ2-2
V: TRBV19

CDR3: CASSSRIGTGGYEQYF
J: TRBJ2-7
V: TRBV7-9

CDR3: CASRPAGGPMKGNEQFF
J: TRBJ2-1
V: TRBV5-4

CDR3: CASSDQGYSNQPQHF
J: TRBJ1-5
V: TRBV6-1

CDR3: CASSPDGTGTGELFF
J: TRBJ2-2
V: TRBV5-1

CDR3: CASSPGLAGREQYF
J: TRBJ2-7
V: TRBV4-2

CDR3: CASSPRVTGATYEQYF
J: TRBJ2-7
V: TRBV9

CDR3: CASSLNRFRDEQYF
J: TRBJ2-7
V: TRBV5-6

CDR3: CASRDATGRDTEAFF
J: TRBJ1-1
V: TRBV6-5

CDR3: CASSVALNTEAFF
J: TRBJ1-1
V: TRBV9

CDR3: CASSLVVRPGETQYF
J: TRBJ2-5
V: TRBV5-1

CDR3: CATSRDKGAGQPQHF
J: TRBJ1-5
V: TRBV15

CDR3: CASSVNTGNTEAFF
J: TRBJ1-1
V: TRBV5-1

CDR3: CASSDILRNTEAFF
J: TRBJ1-1
V: TRBV2

CDR3: CASRDRGYEQYF
J: TRBJ2-7
V: TRBV19

CDR3: CASRRFSHITDTQYF
J: TRBJ2-3
V: TRBV27

CDR3: CASRRGTAYGYTF
J: TRBJ1-2
V: TRBV7-9

CDR3: CASTILRVSLPGAGELFF
J: TRBJ2-2
V: TRBV7-6

CDR3: CASSQDTGVNEQYF
J: TRBJ2-7
V: TRBV7-9

CDR3: CASTPRGDRGAEQYF
J: TRBJ2-7
V: TRBV6-5

CDR3: CASSQGQNSPLHF
J: TRBJ1-6
V: TRBV18

CDR3: CASSGAAGNTIYF
J: TRBJ1-3
V: TRBV2

CDR3: CASSTGQGDVGYTF
J: TRBJ1-2
V: TRBV7-9

CDR3: CASSQSSAGSYEQYF
J: TRBJ2-7
V: TRBV4-3

CDR3: CASSGRQGLYDEQYF
J: TRBJ2-7
V: TRBV6-1

CDR3: CASNGDSFYQPQHF
J: TRBJ1-5
V: TRBV6-1

CDR3: CASSQRPRGYGETQYF
J: TRBJ2-5
V: TRBV4-2

CDR3: CASRRQGAAEAFF
J: TRBJ1-1
V: TRBV11-2

CDR3: CASSLAVETEAFF
J: TRBJ1-1
V: TRBV11-3

CDR3: CASSLTPTGDRGAFF
J: TRBJ1-1
V: TRBV27

CDR3: CASSVDREGYGYTF
J: TRBJ1-2
V: TRBV9

CDR3: CSVALVTGEAFF
J: TRBJ1-1
V: TRBV29-1